This passage covers 3 T cell receptor beta chains from one sample sequenced in a study of OX40 agonist ivuxolimab in advanced cancers. Assay: immunoSEQ multiplex PCR; the TCRdb copy retains only in-frame clones and omits some. The table has more than 45,000 clones, 80% to 85% seen once. Sequencing used CD4+ or CD8+ T cells sorted from blood, obtained in a trial of the OX40 agonist ivuxolimab. The receptors stem from an adult with an advanced solid tumor such as melanoma, head and neck, liver or kidney cancer.

This clone has just a few counts. CDR3 protein: CASSGGGPLETDTQYF. The CDR3 region has the DNA TGTGCCAGCAGTGGTGGAGGGCCACTAGAGACAGATACGCAGTATTTT. This chain links TRBV2 with TRBJ2-3, with D possibly TRBD2 on 6 matching bases. The CDR3 is 16 amino acids. Trimming removed 4 bases from V and 3 bases from J, with 17 bases in between. Germline V gene data show CDR1 as SNHLY and CDR2 as FYNNEI.

Only one count was recorded for this clone. The V and J genes are TRBV6-5 and TRBJ2-7; D may be TRBD1 (6 bases). The CDR3 is made up of 14 amino acids. Germline assignment: CDR1 MNHEY and CDR2 SVGAGI. Deletions cut 4 bases from V and 6 bases from J, with 16 bases between. The CDR3 DNA reads TGTGCCAGCAGTTTCGGAAAACAGGGCTTCGAGCAGTACTTC. Residues: CASSFGKQGFEQYF.

The chain uses TRBV9 and TRBJ1-1, with D maybe TRBD1 (6 bases). V was clipped by 7 bases and J by 7 bases, with 17 bases between them. The CDR3 spans 13 residues. CDR1 and CDR2 from the germline V gene are SGDLS and YYNGEE. As DNA, the CDR3 is TGTGCCAGCTTACAGGGTCTTGACGGTGAAGCTTTCTTT. As protein: CASLQGLDGEAFF.